This T cell receptor (beta chain) was sequenced in a study of OX40 agonist ivuxolimab in advanced cancers. Overall study findings and caveats: The mean number of expanded clones was higher in CD8+ T cells than in CD4+. CD4+ and CD8+ blood T cells expanded clonally by week 6 at 0.1 to 3.0 mg/kg.

Losses at the gene ends were 3 bases for V and 7 bases for J; bases not matched to a gene: 7. This CDR3 has 16 residues. Germline lookup yields CDR1 KGHSH and CDR2 LQKENI. Sequencing used immunoSEQ multiplex PCR; TCRdb keeps in-frame clones, though not all of them. The sample records around 68,000 clones, more than 75% being singletons. As regards this clone: Its matching antigen is unknown.

This sequence was found in an adult with an advanced solid tumor such as melanoma, head and neck, liver or kidney cancer. The chain links TRBV18 to TRBJ2-5; 14 bases line up with TRBD2. The sample here was CD4+ or CD8+ T cells sorted from blood, taken in a trial of the OX40 agonist ivuxolimab. The CDR3 region is CASSPGLAGGGGTQYF. CDR3 sequence (DNA): TGTGCCAGCTCACCCGGACTAGCGGGAGGTGGAGGGACCCAGTACTTC.